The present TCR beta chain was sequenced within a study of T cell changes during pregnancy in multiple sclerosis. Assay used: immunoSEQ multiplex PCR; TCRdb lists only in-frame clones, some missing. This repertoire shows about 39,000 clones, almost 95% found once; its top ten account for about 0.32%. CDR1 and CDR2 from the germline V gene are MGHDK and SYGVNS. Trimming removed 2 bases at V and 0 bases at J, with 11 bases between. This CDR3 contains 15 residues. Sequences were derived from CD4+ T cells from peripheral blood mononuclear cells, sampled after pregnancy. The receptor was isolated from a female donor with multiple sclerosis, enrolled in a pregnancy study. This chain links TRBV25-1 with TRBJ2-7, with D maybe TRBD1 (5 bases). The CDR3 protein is CASSELMTVSYEQYF. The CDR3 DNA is TGTGCCAGCAGTGAACTTATGACAGTCTCCTACGAGCAGTACTTC.